The 27 T cell receptor beta chains below come from one sample, sequenced in a study of a mutant IDH1 vaccine in newly diagnosed glioma. Assay used: immunoSEQ multiplex PCR; TCRdb lists only in-frame clones, some missing. The table has 75,000 to 100,000 clones, 80% to 90% seen once. Time point defined: baseline, week 1 (first vaccination visit). The treatment is: pre-vaccination baseline after standard-of-care therapy. The sample consisted of PBMCs, taken from a glioma patient treated with radiotherapy, temozolomide or both. The receptors derive from a woman in her fifties or sixties with glioma.

The genes are TRBV30 and TRBJ2-7; the D is unclear. This CDR3 comprises 12 residues. Germline V CDR1 and CDR2: GTSNPN, SVGIG (reference sequence). Trimming removed 3 bases from V and 4 bases from J, with 10 bases in between. The CDR3 region is CAWRGQLYEQYF. CDR3 DNA sequence: TGTGCCTGGAGAGGGCAGCTATACGAGCAGTACTTC. The full variable domain, completed using reference TRBV30 and TRBJ2-7, is SQTIHQWPATLVQPVGSPLSLECTVEGTSNPNLYWYRQAAGRGLQLLFYSVGIGQISSEVPQNLSASRPQDRQFILSSKKLLLSDSGFYLCAWRGQLYEQYFGPGTRLTVT.

This chain uses TRBV5-6 with TRBJ2-3, with D tentatively TRBD2 (6 bases). With 2 bases removed from V and 8 bases from J, the gap between germline ends came to 18 bases. Germline V gene sequence: CDR1 SGHDT, CDR2 YYEEEE. This CDR3 is 15 amino acids long. CDR3 in amino acids: CASSLGTWEDGTQYF. The CDR3 region has the DNA TGTGCCAGCAGCTTAGGTACGTGGGAGGACGGTACGCAGTATTTT.

The rearrangement uses TRBV6-1 and TRBJ2-3, with D unresolved. V lost 0 bases and J 3 bases, leaving 10 bases between the germline ends. This CDR3 has 15 residues. From germline, CDR1 is MNHNS and CDR2 SASEGT. In DNA, the CDR3 is TGTGCCAGCAGTGAAGCCCTCATCACGACAGATACGCAGTATTTT. Protein: CASSEALITTDTQYF.

This clone was seen only once. The chain employs TRBV27 and TRBJ1-1; D remains unclear. V dropped 7 bases and J dropped 0 bases, with 6 bases sitting between them. The CDR3 loop spans 12 amino acids. Germline loops: CDR1 MNHEY, CDR2 SMNVEV (reference sequence). CDR3: CASKRVNTEAFF. CDR3 bases: TGTGCCAGCAAAAGGGTGAACACTGAAGCTTTCTTT.

V usage is TRBV7-9 and J usage is TRBJ2-3; 9 bases agree with TRBD2. With V trimmed by 6 bases and J by 2 bases, 6 bases remained unmatched. Germline V CDR1 and CDR2: SEHNR, FQNEAQ (reference sequence). This CDR3 is 15 amino acids long. This chain's CDR3 is CASRTGTSLTDTQYF. The CDR3 DNA follows: TGTGCCAGCAGGACCGGGACTAGCCTCACAGATACGCAGTATTTT. Based on the CDR3 plus reference TRBV7-9 and TRBJ2-3, the full variable domain is DTGVSQNPRHKITKRGQNVTFRCDPISEHNRLYWYRQTLGQGPEFLTYFQNEAQLEKSRLLSDRFSAERPKGSFSTLEIQRTEQGDSAMYLCASRTGTSLTDTQYFGPGTRLTVL.

This clone appeared once. The rearrangement joins TRBV6-6 to TRBJ2-7; 10 bases agree with TRBD2. CDR1 is MNHNY, CDR2 SVGAGI, per germline (reference sequence). With 5 bases clipped from V and 4 bases from J, the junction kept 2 bases outside the gene matches. The CDR3 length is 13 residues. CDR3 region: CASSPSGRYEQYF. CDR3 nucleotide sequence: TGTGCCAGCAGTCCTAGCGGGAGATACGAGCAGTACTTC.

This sequence joins TRBV5-1 and TRBJ2-1; D perhaps matches TRBD2 (6 bases). The V end lost 2 bases, the J end lost 2 bases, and 8 bases lay between the germline ends. The CDR3 consists of 14 residues. Germline V lookup: CDR1 SGHRS, CDR2 YFSETQ. CDR3 in amino acids: CASSFSGPYNEQFF. CDR3 coding DNA: TGCGCCAGCAGCTTTAGCGGACCCTACAATGAGCAGTTCTTC. The complete variable domain, with remaining parts taken from reference TRBV5-1 and TRBJ2-1, reads KAGVTQTPRYLIKTRGQQVTLSCSPISGHRSVSWYQQTPGQGLQFLFEYFSETQRNKGNFPGRFSGRQFSNSRSEMNVSTLELGDSALYLCASSFSGPYNEQFFGPGTRLTVL.

The CDR3 sequence: CASSVDSALGNSPLHF. In DNA, the CDR3 is TGTGCCAGCAGCGTAGATTCGGCCTTGGGAAATTCACCCCTCCACTTT. The chain links TRBV9 to TRBJ1-6; D is uncertain. CDR3 length: 16 residues. Germline V gene lookup returns CDR1 SGDLS and CDR2 YYNGEE. Trimming took off 0 bases at V and 7 bases at J, with 14 bases between the two ends.

This chain connects TRBV5-4 to TRBJ2-5; 10 bases agree with TRBD2. Looked up from germline, CDR1 is SGHNT and CDR2 is YYREEE (reference sequence). J lost 3 bases, V lost 0 bases, and 5 bases had no gene match. The CDR3 runs 16 residues. The CDR3 nucleotides read TGTGCCAGCAGCTTGGGTACTAGCGGGATGGAAGAGACCCAGTACTTC. Translated, it gives CASSLGTSGMEETQYF. Full variable domain (remainder filled in from reference TRBV5-4 and TRBJ2-5): ETGVTQSPTHLIKTRGQQVTLRCSSQSGHNTVSWYQQALGQGPQFIFQYYREEENGRGNFPPRFSGLQFPNYSSELNVNALELDDSALYLCASSLGTSGMEETQYFGPGTRLLVL.

The CDR3 loop is CASSYSLAGNSYEQYF. CDR3 bases: TGTGCCAGCAGTTACTCTCTAGCGGGGAACTCCTACGAGCAGTACTTC. This chain connects TRBV6-5 to TRBJ2-7; TRBD2 aligns across 9 bases. V was clipped by 0 bases and J by 0 bases; unmatched bases: 3. The CDR3 covers 16 residues. Germline V gene sequence: CDR1 MNHEY, CDR2 SVGAGI.

The chain links TRBV12-5 to TRBJ2-5; TRBD1 is a possible D gene (6 bases). This CDR3 has 13 residues. V was trimmed by 1 base and J by 6 bases, leaving 9 bases between them. Germline CDR1 is LGHNT and CDR2 is FRNRAP. CDR3 DNA sequence: TGTGCTAGTGGTTTGGGACAGGACAAGACCCAGTACTTC. Translated, it gives CASGLGQDKTQYF.

This clone was observed a single time. This chain connects TRBV15 to TRBJ1-1; D ambiguous. Germline assignment: CDR1 LNHNV and CDR2 YYDKDF (reference sequence). V lost 0 bases and J 3 bases, leaving 5 bases between the germline ends. The length of the CDR3 is 13 residues. The CDR3 DNA follows: TGTGCCACCAGCAGAGAGAAGTACACTGAAGCTTTCTTT. This gives the protein CATSREKYTEAFF.

The V and J genes are TRBV18 and TRBJ1-1; D is uncertain. This CDR3 spans 12 amino acids. Germline V gene data show CDR1 as KGHSH and CDR2 as LQKENI. The V and J ends lost 3 bases and 9 bases respectively, with 11 bases between them. This chain's CDR3 is CASSPPGRKAFF. CDR3 sequence (DNA): TGTGCCAGCTCACCGCCGGGGAGGAAAGCTTTCTTT.

In DNA, the CDR3 is TGTGCCAGCAGTTTCCGAATCGGGGGGTCCGGGGAGCTGTTTTTT. Its protein product is CASSFRIGGSGELFF. The V gene is TRBV27, the J gene TRBJ2-2; 7 nucleotides match TRBD2. Germline V gene lookup returns CDR1 MNHEY and CDR2 SMNVEV (reference sequence). Germline trimming cut 3 bases from V and 6 bases from J; bases unmatched to any gene: 7. The CDR3 is made up of 15 amino acids.

The chain recombines TRBV19 with TRBJ2-5; D remains ambiguous. Trimming took 6 bases from V and 2 from J, leaving 13 bases between them. The germline V gene encodes CDR1 LNHDA and CDR2 SQIVND (reference sequence). There are 14 residues in the CDR3. CDR3 DNA sequence: TGTGCCAGTAGCTTCTCAACCCAGCAAGAGACCCAGTACTTC. Protein: CASSFSTQQETQYF.

V gene TRBV6-1 combines with J gene TRBJ2-1; maybe TRBD1 (6 bases). The CDR3 runs to 16 residues. Germline assignment: CDR1 MNHNS and CDR2 SASEGT. The ends were cut back, 3 bases at V and 0 bases at J, with 12 bases in the middle. CDR3 loop: CASSETGFRSYNEQFF. The CDR3 coding sequence is TGTGCCAGCAGTGAGACAGGATTTCGCTCCTACAATGAGCAGTTCTTC.

The sample holds a few counts of this clone. The rearrangement joins TRBV16 to TRBJ1-2; D remains ambiguous. The CDR3 is 11 amino acids. Germline CDR1 KGHSY, CDR2 FQNENV. Trimming left V 4 bases short and J 8 bases short, with 8 bases between. CDR3 in amino acids: CASSPGIGYTF. Here the CDR3 DNA reads TGTGCCAGCAGCCCTGGCATAGGCTACACCTTC.

The chain combines TRBV7-8 with TRBJ1-1; D is undetermined. CDR3 length: 11 residues. The V gene's germline CDR1 is SGHVS and CDR2 FQNEAQ. Trimming left V 5 bases short and J 2 bases short, with 3 bases between. Written as DNA, the CDR3 is TGTGCCAGCAGCCAAAACACTGAAGCTTTCTTT. Encoded protein: CASSQNTEAFF.

This clone was counted once. V gene TRBV2 combines with J gene TRBJ2-7; 7 nucleotides align to TRBD1. V lost 6 bases and J lost 3; bases outside the gene matches: 2. Germline V gene sequence: CDR1 SNHLY, CDR2 FYNNEI. This CDR3 comprises 12 residues. In DNA form, the CDR3 reads TGTGCCAGCAGCGGGGACAGCTACGAGCAGTACTTC. It is translated as CASSGDSYEQYF.

This rearrangement joins TRBV27 to TRBJ2-7; D is possibly TRBD2 (6 bases). Germline V CDR1 and CDR2: MNHEY, SMNVEV (reference sequence). The ends were cut back, 5 bases at V and 7 bases at J, with 18 bases in the middle. The CDR3 contains 14 residues. The CDR3 is CASSPLSGPWEQYF. The CDR3 DNA is TGTGCCAGCAGTCCCCTCAGCGGGCCCTGGGAGCAGTACTTC.

The chain carries TRBV25-1 and TRBJ1-2; no firm D call. The germline V gene encodes CDR1 MGHDK and CDR2 SYGVNS. The V end lost 6 bases, the J end lost 6 bases, and 11 bases lay between the germline ends. This CDR3 comprises 12 residues. The CDR3 sequence: CASRVPANGYTF. The CDR3 region has the DNA TGTGCCAGCAGAGTCCCCGCCAATGGCTACACCTTC.

The CDR3 DNA reads TGCAGCGTTGAAAGAGAAAATGAGCAGTTCTTC. This encodes CSVERENEQFF. This chain joins TRBV29-1 and TRBJ2-1; D is unclear. The CDR3 contains 11 residues. The germline V and J ends were trimmed by 2 bases and 7 bases, with 6 bases remaining between them. Per the germline V gene, CDR1 is SQVTM and CDR2 is ANQGSEA.

The chain has TRBV5-1 and TRBJ1-6, with D perhaps matching TRBD1 (5 bases). Germline CDR1 and CDR2: SGHRS and YFSETQ. Trimming left V 0 bases short and J 0 bases short, with 16 bases between. The CDR3 is made up of 19 amino acids. In DNA form, the CDR3 reads TGCGCCAGCAGCTTGGGTTCCGGGACGGTCAACTCCTATAATTCACCCCTCCACTTT. Its translation is CASSLGSGTVNSYNSPLHF.

This clone was recorded once. CDR3: CASTSLGLPYEQYF. The CDR3 DNA sequence: TGTGCCAGCACCTCCCTGGGACTACCATACGAGCAGTACTTC. The chain is built from TRBV6-5 and TRBJ2-7; 7 nucleotides line up with TRBD2. Losses at the gene ends were 7 bases for V and 4 bases for J; bases not matched to a gene: 10. Germline assignment: CDR1 MNHEY and CDR2 SVGAGI. CDR3 length: 14 residues.

V and J are TRBV6-1 and TRBJ1-2; TRBD1 aligns across 10 bases. With 3 bases clipped from V and 4 bases from J, the junction kept 5 bases outside the gene matches. The CDR3 spans 15 residues. Germline loops: CDR1 MNHNS, CDR2 SASEGT. CDR3 sequence (DNA): TGTGCCAGCAGTGAGGGACAGGGGCAATTCTATGGCTACACCTTC. As protein: CASSEGQGQFYGYTF.

The V and J genes are TRBV5-1 and TRBJ2-5, with TRBD2 identical over 13 bases. Germline assignment: CDR1 SGHRS and CDR2 YFSETQ. The trim removed 4 bases at V and 7 bases at J, leaving 7 bases unmatched. This CDR3 contains 15 residues. CDR3: CASSEGTSGVGTQYF. In DNA, the CDR3 is TGCGCCAGCAGCGAGGGGACTAGCGGGGTCGGGACCCAGTACTTC.

V gene TRBV7-2 combines with J gene TRBJ1-2, with TRBD1 matching 7 bases. CDR1 SGHTA and CDR2 FQGNSA come from the germline V gene. J lost 4 bases, V lost 5 bases, and 10 bases had no gene match. There are 15 residues in the CDR3. CDR3 region: CASSAQGGKGYGYTF. CDR3 DNA: TGTGCCAGCAGCGCCCAGGGGGGAAAGGGCTATGGCTACACCTTC.